The rows below give T cell receptor beta chains drawn from one sample of a study of radiation and T cells in renal cell carcinoma. Sequencing was performed with immunoSEQ multiplex PCR; in TCRdb, only in-frame clones are kept and a portion is missing. The sample contains about 86,000 clones, around 81% of which appear only once. The source material was blood, sampled from a patient whose treatment included radiotherapy and nephrectomy. The source of these receptors is a man aged 45-65 years with renal cell carcinoma. The CDR3 runs from the conserved cysteine through the conserved F or W. The D gene is left open where the match is weak. Expanded clones get a size class; other rows say once, few or many, or leave the size out.

d_gene	v_gene	j_gene	abundance	CDR3aa	CDR3nt
TRBD2	TRBV19	TRBJ2-1	few	CASSTLAGALNEQFF	TGTGCCAGTAGTACTCTAGCGGGAGCGTTAAATGAGCAGTTCTTC
NA	TRBV7-9	TRBJ2-3	NA	CASSLRAGLGDTQYF	TGTGCCAGCAGCTTACGGGCAGGATTGGGGGATACGCAGTATTTT
TRBD1	TRBV5-1	TRBJ1-1	NA	CASSSGTENTEAFF	TGCGCCAGCAGCTCCGGGACAGAGAACACTGAAGCTTTCTTT
TRBD2	TRBV11-2	TRBJ2-3	NA	CASTTLAGDFRDTQYF	TGTGCCAGCACCACACTAGCGGGGGATTTTCGAGATACGCAGTATTTT
NA	TRBV7-2	TRBJ2-7	once	CASSSDGPSYEQYF	TGTGCCAGCAGCTCGGACGGACCTTCCTACGAGCAGTACTTC
NA	TRBV9	TRBJ2-7	NA	CASSPRLSHEQYF	TGTGCCAGCAGCCCTAGGCTGAGTCACGAGCAGTACTTC
NA	TRBV28	TRBJ1-1	NA	CASTGGIRTEAFF	TGTGCCAGCACCGGGGGCATTCGTACTGAAGCTTTCTTT
TRBD1	TRBV6-5	TRBJ2-7	NA	CASSQGAPTYEQYF	TGTGCCAGCAGTCAGGGGGCGCCAACCTACGAGCAGTACTTC
NA	TRBV10-3	TRBJ2-2	once	CAIKGQENTGELFF	TGTGCCATCAAAGGGCAGGAGAACACCGGGGAGCTGTTTTTT
TRBD1	TRBV5-5	TRBJ1-5	NA	CASSGGTGYSNQPQHF	TGTGCCAGCAGTGGCGGGACAGGGTACAGCAATCAGCCCCAGCATTTT
NA	TRBV16	TRBJ2-1	NA	CASSQSPGFSYNEQFF	TGTGCCAGCAGCCAATCCCCAGGGTTTTCCTACAATGAGCAGTTCTTC
TRBD2	TRBV18	TRBJ2-1	NA	CASSPPSLAGNNEQFF	TGTGCCAGCTCACCACCGAGCCTAGCGGGGAATAATGAGCAGTTCTTC
NA	TRBV5-1	TRBJ2-7	NA	CASSLESPQGGDEQYF	TGCGCCAGCAGCTTGGAATCCCCTCAAGGAGGGGACGAGCAGTACTTC
NA	TRBV27	TRBJ2-1	few	CASSLKSGDEQFF	TGTGCCAGCAGTTTAAAATCCGGCGATGAGCAGTTCTTC
NA	TRBV28	TRBJ2-5	NA	CASSDRQETQYF	TGTGCCAGCAGTGATAGACAAGAGACCCAGTACTTC
TRBD2	TRBV10-3	TRBJ2-2	NA	CAISASGGSNGELFF	TGTGCCATCAGTGCCAGCGGGGGATCGAACGGGGAGCTGTTTTTT
NA	TRBV7-9	TRBJ2-1	NA	CASSPQPVYNEQFF	TGTGCCAGCAGCCCCCAACCGGTCTACAATGAGCAGTTCTTC
NA	TRBV18	TRBJ2-3	NA	CASSGSETSTDTQYF	TGTGCCAGCTCGGGGTCGGAAACTAGCACAGATACGCAGTATTTT
TRBD1	TRBV2	TRBJ2-2	once	CASRTGTANTGELFF	TGTGCCAGCAGGACAGGGACAGCCAACACCGGGGAGCTGTTTTTT
NA	TRBV4-3	TRBJ2-7	few	CASSQDGSQETSYEQYF	TGCGCCAGCAGCCAAGATGGGAGCCAGGAGACCTCCTACGAGCAGTACTTC
TRBD2	TRBV7-3	TRBJ2-1	NA	CASSSSGGRYNEQFF	TGTGCCAGCAGCTCCAGCGGGGGGCGTTACAATGAGCAGTTCTTC
NA	TRBV5-1	TRBJ1-1	few	CASSLTADRHMNTEAFF	TGCGCCAGCAGCTTGACCGCCGACAGACACATGAACACTGAAGCTTTCTTT
TRBD2	TRBV5-4	TRBJ2-7	NA	CASSLAAGGYEQYF	TGTGCCAGCAGCTTGGCAGCGGGAGGGTACGAGCAGTACTTC
TRBD1	TRBV5-1	TRBJ2-1	NA	CASSWGDRVGQFF	TGCGCCAGCAGCTGGGGGGACAGGGTCGGGCAGTTCTTC
TRBD2	TRBV7-9	TRBJ2-3	NA	CASSPSPSGARTDTQYF	TGTGCCAGCAGCCCGTCTCCTAGCGGGGCACGCACAGATACGCAGTATTTT
NA	TRBV18	TRBJ1-4	NA	CASSPEMGRNEKLFF	TGTGCCAGCTCACCAGAAATGGGCAGGAATGAAAAACTGTTTTTT
NA	TRBV15	TRBJ1-6	NA	CATSRDRQGVSPLHF	TGTGCCACCAGCAGAGATCGGCAGGGTGTTTCACCCCTCCACTTT
TRBD1	TRBV19	TRBJ1-2	NA	CASSIYGTGSPGYTF	TGTGCCAGTAGTATTTACGGGACAGGGTCGCCGGGCTACACCTTC
TRBD2	TRBV5-4	TRBJ2-5	NA	CASSPAAGGRETQYF	TGTGCCAGCAGCCCGGCGGCGGGGGGCCGAGAGACCCAGTACTTC
NA	TRBV10-3	TRBJ1-5	NA	CASGGGNNQPQHF	TGTGCCAGTGGGGGGGGGAACAATCAGCCCCAGCATTTT
TRBD1	TRBV7-8	TRBJ1-4	NA	CASSLGTNPGQEKLFF	TGTGCCAGCAGCTTAGGGACCAACCCGGGACAGGAAAAACTGTTTTTT
TRBD2	TRBV7-9	TRBJ2-7	many	CASSLPPRLAGHEQYF	TGTGCCAGCAGCTTACCTCCCAGACTAGCGGGACACGAGCAGTACTTC
NA	TRBV6-1	TRBJ1-3	NA	CASSDFLGLSGNTIYF	TGTGCCAGCAGTGACTTTTTGGGCCTCTCTGGAAACACCATATATTTT
NA	TRBV7-9	TRBJ1-2	NA	CASSLEGGREYGYTF	TGTGCCAGCAGCTTAGAGGGCGGTAGGGAGTATGGCTACACCTTC
NA	TRBV4-1	TRBJ2-7	NA	CASSLGRDIASYEQYF	TGCGCCAGCAGCCTAGGCCGGGACATTGCCTCCTACGAGCAGTACTTC
TRBD1	TRBV7-2	TRBJ2-5	NA	CASSRQGARETQYF	TGTGCCAGCAGTCGACAGGGGGCGAGGGAGACCCAGTACTTC
TRBD1	TRBV18	TRBJ2-1	NA	CASSPRTGSSYNEQFF	TGTGCCAGCTCACCGCGGACAGGGAGCTCCTACAATGAGCAGTTCTTC
NA	TRBV6-5	TRBJ1-3	NA	CASSYASGNTIYF	TGTGCCAGCAGTTACGCTTCTGGAAACACCATATATTTT
TRBD2	TRBV4-2	TRBJ2-1	NA	CASSQGEAGGSYNEQFF	TGTGCCAGCAGCCAAGGTGAAGCGGGGGGGTCCTACAATGAGCAGTTCTTC
NA	TRBV25-1	TRBJ2-7	few	CASSQSFYEQYF	TGTGCCAGCAGTCAATCTTTCTACGAGCAGTACTTC
TRBD1	TRBV18	TRBJ1-1	NA	CASSPGTGGWTEAFF	TGTGCCAGCTCGCCTGGGACAGGGGGTTGGACTGAAGCTTTCTTT
NA	TRBV5-4	TRBJ2-7	NA	CASSLGTVSSYEQYF	TGTGCCAGCAGCTTGGGGACAGTGAGCTCCTACGAGCAGTACTTC
NA	TRBV2	TRBJ2-5	NA	CASSLRGETQYF	TGTGCCAGCAGTCTTAGAGGAGAGACCCAGTACTTC
NA	TRBV9	TRBJ2-7	NA	CASTSSAGKGYEQYF	TGTGCCAGCACCTCCAGCGCCGGGAAGGGCTACGAGCAGTACTTC
NA	TRBV9	TRBJ1-2	NA	CASSPGEGGIRGYTF	TGTGCCAGCAGCCCTGGGGAGGGTGGGATAAGGGGCTACACCTTC
NA	TRBV25-1	TRBJ2-5	NA	CASSELSTSQETQYF	TGTGCCAGCAGTGAACTCTCGACAAGCCAAGAGACCCAGTACTTC
NA	TRBV10-2	TRBJ2-4	NA	CASSEGTHINIQYF	TGCGCCAGCAGTGAGGGGACACATATAAACATTCAGTACTTC
TRBD1	TRBV6-5	TRBJ2-1	NA	CASSSNAGTGGNEQFF	TGTGCCAGCAGTTCTAATGCCGGGACAGGGGGCAATGAGCAGTTCTTC
NA	TRBV19	TRBJ1-1	NA	CASSLSEATEAFF	TGTGCCAGTAGTCTTTCGGAGGCCACTGAAGCTTTCTTT
TRBD1	TRBV6-5	TRBJ2-1	NA	CASSYSARGRAFEQFF	TGTGCCAGCAGTTACTCAGCCAGGGGGCGTGCGTTTGAGCAGTTCTTC
TRBD2	TRBV11-2	TRBJ2-7	once	CASSLELAGGPKQYF	TGTGCCAGCAGCTTAGAGCTTGCGGGAGGGCCCAAGCAGTACTTC
NA	TRBV5-1	TRBJ2-5	NA	CASRTAPGGETQYF	TGCGCCAGCCGCACCGCCCCCGGCGGGGAGACCCAGTACTTC
NA	TRBV9	TRBJ2-2	NA	CASSTGTPNTGELFF	TGTGCCAGCAGCACCGGGACTCCGAACACCGGGGAGCTGTTTTTT
TRBD1	TRBV5-1	TRBJ1-1	NA	CASSVDRGHLGTEAFF	TGCGCCAGCAGCGTGGACAGGGGGCACCTGGGCACTGAAGCTTTCTTT
NA	TRBV7-3	TRBJ1-2	NA	CASSLGRDGGYTF	TGTGCCAGCAGCCTTGGCCGCGACGGGGGCTACACCTTC